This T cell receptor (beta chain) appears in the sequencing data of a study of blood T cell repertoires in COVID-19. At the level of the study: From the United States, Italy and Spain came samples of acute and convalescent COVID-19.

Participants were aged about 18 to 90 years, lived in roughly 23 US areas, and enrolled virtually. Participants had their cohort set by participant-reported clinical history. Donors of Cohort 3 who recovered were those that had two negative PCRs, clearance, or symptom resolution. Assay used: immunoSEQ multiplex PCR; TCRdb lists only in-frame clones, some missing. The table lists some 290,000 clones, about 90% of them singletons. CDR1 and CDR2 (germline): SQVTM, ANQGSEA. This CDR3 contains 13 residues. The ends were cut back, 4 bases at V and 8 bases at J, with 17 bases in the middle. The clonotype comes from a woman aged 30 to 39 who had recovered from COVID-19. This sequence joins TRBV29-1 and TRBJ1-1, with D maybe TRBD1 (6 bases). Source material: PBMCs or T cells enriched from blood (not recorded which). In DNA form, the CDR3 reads TGCAGCGTTGCCGTGGGGGGGGGCCTAGAAGCTTTCTTT. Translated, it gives CSVAVGGGLEAFF.